The rows below give T cell receptor beta chains drawn from one sample of a study of cytomegalovirus exposure and HLA in healthy donors. TCRdb's table, derived via immunoSEQ multiplex PCR, lists solely in-frame clones and lacks some. The top ten clones hold roughly an eighth of a sample with nearly 200,000 clones, more than 65% of them seen once. Sequenced sample: PBMCs. The receptor set was obtained from a woman aged 25 to 39 in good health and CMV-seropositive. Both conserved end residues are trimmed from each CDR3. The D gene is left open where the match is weak. A clone size is listed for some rows: how often the clone was seen (once, few, many), or a class if it is expanded.

V gene	clone size	D gene	CDR3 protein
TRBV11-3	once	.	ASSLGQGGYNEQF
TRBV6-5	.	TRBD2	ASSSGLGDTQY
TRBV28	.	.	ASSIPTGGSEKLF
TRBV4-1	.	TRBD1	ASSLGTGPTREQY
TRBV6-6	once	.	ASSLTTESLEQY
TRBV7-9	.	TRBD1	ASSLEDRVHGYT
TRBV7-9	.	TRBD2	ASSLGLAGVYNEQF
TRBV6-5	.	.	ASSYETGPYEQY
TRBV2	.	TRBD1	ASSVPGQGHMNTEAF
TRBV30	.	.	AWDHGAEGEQY
TRBV19	.	.	ASSSGLTAF
TRBV20-1	.	.	SAAHKETQY
TRBV30	.	TRBD1	AWSRQGNTEAF
TRBV7-8	.	.	ASSPITVPAGELF
TRBV10-1	.	.	ASSESGDTGELF
TRBV19	few	.	ASSISKATGELF
TRBV18	.	TRBD1	ASSRQTQRQGRGELF
TRBV6-4	.	TRBD1	ASSDTGGGEQY
TRBV5-1	.	TRBD1	ASRPTLGTGPYEQY
TRBV6-1	.	TRBD1	ASSEWDRGDNEQF
TRBV9	once	TRBD1	ASSTQGAEYNEQF
TRBV6-1	.	.	ASSEVGVGQETQY
TRBV11-2	.	TRBD2	ASSLGRRLAGVPQETQY
TRBV9	.	.	ASSAGFTGELF
TRBV27	.	.	ASRRQANSVSGANVLT
TRBV13	.	.	ASRYNEQF
TRBV28	.	TRBD2	ASDGLAGGGEQY
TRBV7-7	.	TRBD2	ASSSQPGLADDNEQF
TRBV18	once	TRBD1	ASSRGTGSGTGELF
TRBV6-5	.	.	ASSLHGPTQPQH
TRBV5-1	.	.	ASSEGSNTGELF
TRBV6-5	.	TRBD2	ASSYSSTSGRAMF
TRBV4-2	.	TRBD2	ASSQDLAGSYNEQF